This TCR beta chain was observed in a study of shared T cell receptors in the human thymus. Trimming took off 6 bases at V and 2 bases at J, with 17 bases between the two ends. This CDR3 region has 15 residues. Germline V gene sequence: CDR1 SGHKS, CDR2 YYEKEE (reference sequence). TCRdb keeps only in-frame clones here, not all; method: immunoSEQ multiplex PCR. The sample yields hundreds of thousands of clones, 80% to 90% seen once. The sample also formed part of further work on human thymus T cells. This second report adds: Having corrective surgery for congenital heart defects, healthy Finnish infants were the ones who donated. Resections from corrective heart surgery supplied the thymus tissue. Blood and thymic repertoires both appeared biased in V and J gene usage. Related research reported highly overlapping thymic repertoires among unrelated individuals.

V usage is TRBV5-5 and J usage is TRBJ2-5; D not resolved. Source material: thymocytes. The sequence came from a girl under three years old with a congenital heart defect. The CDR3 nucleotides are TGTGCCAGCACCCACGCCTCGAGACTTCAAGAGACCCAGTACTTC. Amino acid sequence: CASTHASRLQETQYF.